The subject of this entry is one T cell receptor (beta chain). This clonotype appeared many times. The target of this receptor is not known. No per-base quality is available; no much larger clone lies one base away. These data are taken from a study of early T cells in non-severe SARS-CoV-2 infection (TCRdb year 2021). At the level of the whole study: Because TCR sequencing was done on bulk RNA from unsorted whole blood, the alpha and beta chains could not be paired. On the study overall, not on this receptor specifically: VDJdb matching was skewed toward anti-spike CD8 responses, so virus-specific expansions were likely underestimated and private and CD4 specificities were missed.

Library prep was done by 5' RACE. Sequenced using a NextSeq 500. To correct for sequencing error and PCR bias, the TCR library protocol tagged individual cDNA molecules with unique molecular identifiers. Both TCR alpha and beta chains were sequenced, and tight co-correlation was observed between alpha and beta sequence abundances in each sample. On the study's bioinformatics: Decombinator V4 was used to perform V gene, J gene and CDR3 annotation of TCR sequences. TCRs were defined as expanded if a significant change between any two time points was detected under a Poisson model with p below 0.0001. Abundances of TCRs were expressed as counts per million after normalisation to the total number of TCRs sequenced in each sample. MAIT TCRs were defined by TRAV1-2 paired with TRAJ12, TRAJ20 or TRAJ33, and iNKT TCRs by TRAV10 paired with TRAJ18. VDJdb, accessed 1 November 2021, was searched for CMV, EBV and SARS-CoV-2 annotated TCRs, excluding TCRs annotated for multiple antigens. The public reads were reanalyzed by TCRdb: fastp trimming at Q25, MiXCR alignment, in-frame beta chains only. Each entry merges the rows of one CDR3 protein and shows their most common DNA and genes. TCRdb's processing, not the authors' own work, is the source of the V and J calls. Here the sample has about 76,000 distinct CDR3 sequences; around 11% occur a single time. The ten largest clones represent 4.7% of the sample.

A case-control design nested within a healthcare worker cohort in London, UK, was used, with weekly nasopharyngeal swab PCR tests and blood sampling performed. Between 23 and 31 March 2020, the week of the UK lockdown, healthcare workers were enrolled and then followed up weekly for as long as 16 weeks. At the junction V is shortened by 2 bases and J by 6 bases; bases outside the gene matches: 12. Reading the germline V gene gives CDR1 LGHNT and CDR2 FRNRAP. Reading from cysteine to phenylalanine, the CDR3 counts 17 amino acids. Here the CDR3 DNA is all that survives: 51 bases in frame from base 1. This clonotype was obtained from an adult who was a healthcare worker with PCR-confirmed SARS-CoV-2 infection or an uninfected control (not recorded which). The sample was whole blood. The rearrangement combines TRBV12-5 with TRBJ2-3; the central 9 bases match TRBD1. Here is the DNA: TGTGCTAGTGGTTTGCCCTGGACAGGGGTCTCCGTGGATACGCAGTATTTT. This translates into CASGLPWTGVSVDTQYF.